Below are 23 T cell receptor beta chains sequenced from a single sample in a study of beta chain features in type 1 diabetes. The authors reverse transcribed all of the isolated RNA, so sequencing captured expressed TCRB transcripts. Data came from immunoSEQ multiplex PCR; TCRdb stores just in-frame clones and leaves some out. The table lists around 58,000 clones, around three fifths of them singletons. What was sequenced was Tregs from blood. Receptor source: a woman aged 18-29 years in good health.

The chain joins TRBV11-2 to TRBJ2-5; 14 bases line up with TRBD2. There are 17 residues in the CDR3. The V and J ends lost 5 bases and 1 base, in that order; junction bases with no gene match: 6. CDR1 is SGHAT and CDR2 is FQNNGV in the germline V gene. The CDR3 coding sequence is TGTGCCAGCAGCCCTGGACTAGCGGGGGGTATCCAAGAGACCCAGTACTTC. This sequence encodes CASSPGLAGGIQETQYF. The full variable domain, completed using reference TRBV11-2 and TRBJ2-5, is EAGVAQSPRYKIIEKRQSVAFWCNPISGHATLYWYQQILGQGPKLLIQFQNNGVVDDSQLPKDRFSAERLKGVDSTLKIQPAKLEDSAVYLCASSPGLAGGIQETQYFGPGTRLLVL.

The chain joins TRBV11-2 to TRBJ2-5; 9 bases map to TRBD2. The germline gives CDR1 SGHAT, CDR2 FQNNGV. J lost 2 bases, V lost 2 bases, and 6 bases had no gene match. The CDR3 extends over 16 amino acids. The CDR3 is CASSLLSGRLQETQYF. CDR3 coding DNA: TGTGCCAGCAGCTTACTTAGCGGGAGACTGCAAGAGACCCAGTACTTC.

The chain links TRBV5-1 to TRBJ1-1; 7 bases are shared with TRBD1. Losses at the gene ends were 0 bases for V and 0 bases for J; bases not matched to a gene: 5. This CDR3 contains 16 residues. Looked up from germline, CDR1 is SGHRS and CDR2 is YFSETQ. CDR3 in DNA: TGCGCCAGCAGCTTGGCCGGGACAGAGTTGAACACTGAAGCTTTCTTT. It yields the protein CASSLAGTELNTEAFF.

A remark on this clone: At one end, the junction sequence differs from germline, possibly due to a read error. V usage is TRBV18 and J usage is TRBJ1-2, with 11 positions matching TRBD1. Germline assignment: CDR1 KGHSH and CDR2 LQKENI. The CDR3 extends over 14 amino acids. The CDR3: CASSPGRTGGSVYF. CDR3 sequence (DNA): TGTGCCAGCTCACCAGGCCGGACAGGGGGCTCTGTATACTTC. Looking up the rest from reference TRBV18 and TRBJ1-2 gives the full variable domain: NAGVMQNPRHLVRRRGQEARLRCSPMKGHSHVYWYRQLPEEGLKFMVYLQKENIIDESGMPKERFSAEFPKEGPSILRIQQVVRGDSAAYFCASSPGRTGGSVYFGSGTRLTVV.

The V and J genes are TRBV6-6 and TRBJ1-2; D may be TRBD1 (6 bases). This CDR3 contains 15 residues. Germline CDR1 reads MNHNY; CDR2 reads SVGAGI (reference sequence). Trimming took off 2 bases at V and 0 bases at J, with 10 bases between the two ends. CDR3 DNA: TGTGCCAGCAGTTACCCGGACAGAGCTAACTATGGCTACACCTTC. Encoded protein: CASSYPDRANYGYTF.

The rearrangement uses TRBV6-6 and TRBJ2-3, with D unresolved. CDR1 is MNHNY and CDR2 is SVGAGI in the germline V gene (reference sequence). The CDR3 is 11 residues long. V was pared by 5 bases and J by 5 bases, with 5 bases between. The CDR3 coding sequence is TGTGCCAGCAGTCCCCAAGATACGCAGTATTTT. Protein product: CASSPQDTQYF.

The chain links TRBV6-1 to TRBJ2-5, with D unclear. This CDR3 is built from 12 residues. V was shortened by 6 bases and J by 5 bases, with 10 bases between the two germline ends. Germline assignment: CDR1 MNHNS and CDR2 SASEGT. The CDR3 is CASSGLRETQYF. The DNA for the CDR3 is TGTGCCAGCAGCGGCCTCAGGGAGACCCAGTACTTC.

The CDR3 is CASSQGLASYNEQFF. Written as DNA, the CDR3 is TGCGCCAGCAGCCAAGGACTAGCGTCGTACAATGAGCAGTTCTTC. The chain couples TRBV4-1 to TRBJ2-1; 8 bases fit TRBD2. CDR3 length equals 15 residues. The J segment lost 4 bases and the V segment lost 1 base, leaving 3 bases of the junction unmatched. Germline V gene lookup returns CDR1 MGHRA and CDR2 YSYEKL.

The chain joins TRBV2 to TRBJ2-1; 9 bases fit TRBD1. CDR3 length: 13 residues. From germline, CDR1 is SNHLY and CDR2 FYNNEI. V shed 9 bases, J shed 8 bases, and the junction held 8 bases outside the gene matches. The DNA for the CDR3 is TGTGCCAGAGGAACAGGGGGCTATGATGAGCAGTTCTTC. Translation: CARGTGGYDEQFF. Full variable domain (remainder filled in from reference TRBV2 and TRBJ2-1): EPEVTQTPSHQVTQMGQEVILRCVPISNHLYFYWYRQILGQKVEFLVSFYNNEISEKSEIFDDQFSVERPDGSNFTLKIRSTKLEDSAMYFCARGTGGYDEQFFGPGTRLTVL.

The chain joins TRBV6-1 to TRBJ2-5, with TRBD2 matching over 7 bases. Germline V gene data show CDR1 as MNHNS and CDR2 as SASEGT. After removal of 2 bases from V and 2 bases from J, the junction contained 5 bases not matched to a gene. The CDR3 sequence is 15 residues long. CDR3 protein: CASSENLAAQETQYF. The CDR3 nucleotides are TGTGCCAGCAGTGAAAACCTAGCGGCGCAAGAGACCCAGTACTTC.

The chain has TRBV5-4 and TRBJ2-3; TRBD2 matches at 9 bases. J lost 6 bases, V lost 4 bases, and 12 bases had no gene match. The germline V gene has CDR1 SGHNT and CDR2 YYREEE (reference sequence). This CDR3 is 16 amino acids long. CDR3 sequence reads: CASSHSKAGGSDTQYF. In DNA form, the CDR3 reads TGTGCCAGCAGCCACTCAAAGGCGGGGGGGTCGGATACGCAGTATTTT.

The genes are TRBV4-3 and TRBJ1-4; 8 nucleotides align to TRBD1. This CDR3 has 16 amino acids. Germline V gene lookup returns CDR1 LGHNA and CDR2 YSLEER. The J segment lost 7 bases and the V segment lost 0 bases, leaving 7 bases of the junction unmatched. CDR3 coding DNA: TGCGCCAGCAGCCAAGAGCCCGGACAGGGCGGTGAAAAACTGTTTTTT. Translation gives CASSQEPGQGGEKLFF.

This clone was observed a single time. J is TRBJ1-2 and V is TRBV5-1; possible D gene TRBD1, 6 bases. Per germline, CDR1 SGHRS and CDR2 YFSETQ. The CDR3 loop spans 17 amino acids. V lost 0 bases and J lost 6, with 21 bases in between. The DNA of the CDR3 is TGCGCCAGCAGCTTGGAAGTTTTTGGGGGCGGCAGGGATGGCTACACCTTC. Translating gives CASSLEVFGGGRDGYTF.

This clone was picked up a small number of times. This chain connects TRBV29-1 to TRBJ2-5; no reliable D call. This CDR3 has 11 amino acids. Trimming shortened V by 5 bases and J by 5 bases, and 9 bases separated the two germline ends. CDR1 is SQVTM, CDR2 ANQGSEA, per germline. DNA of the CDR3: TGCAGCGTTCTAGGTGGGGAGACCCAGTACTTC. Protein: CSVLGGETQYF.

In this sample, this clone turned up a few times. CDR3 loop: CASSFEEDSYRGYTF. CDR3 nucleotide sequence: TGTGCCAGCAGCTTCGAGGAAGACTCATATCGGGGCTACACCTTC. The rearrangement links TRBV7-9 to TRBJ1-2; D gene ambiguous. This CDR3 region has 15 residues. Looked up from germline, CDR1 is SEHNR and CDR2 is FQNEAQ (reference sequence). The germline V and J ends were trimmed by 3 bases and 8 bases, with 19 bases remaining between them.

The chain employs TRBV7-2 and TRBJ2-5; 7 bases line up with TRBD2. Unmatched junction bases numbered 10, after V lost 1 base and J lost 11 bases. The CDR3 length is 14 residues. The V gene's germline CDR1 is SGHTA and CDR2 FQGNSA. CDR3 region: CASSLGRETREQYF. The DNA of the CDR3 is TGTGCCAGCAGCTTAGGGCGGGAGACGAGGGAGCAGTACTTC.

The chain has TRBV11-2 and TRBJ1-3; D remains ambiguous. CDR3 length equals 15 residues. Germline-derived CDR1 and CDR2 are SGHAT and FQNNGV. V dropped 1 base and J dropped 0 bases, with 7 bases sitting between them. The CDR3 is CASSLVVSSGNTIYF. The CDR3 DNA reads TGTGCCAGCAGCTTAGTGGTCAGCTCTGGAAACACCATATATTTT.

This clone was counted only a few times. This chain links TRBV5-1 with TRBJ2-2; TRBD2 is a possible D gene (6 bases). The CDR3 is made up of 14 amino acids. V was pared by 4 bases and J by 1 base, with 8 bases between. Germline V gene data show CDR1 as SGHRS and CDR2 as YFSETQ. In nucleotides, the CDR3 is TGCGCCAGCAGCCGGGGAGGGAACACCGGGGAGCTGTTTTTT. Translating it yields CASSRGGNTGELFF.

This clone was found a few times. This sequence joins TRBV7-2 and TRBJ2-5; the D gene is possibly TRBD1 (5 bases). The germline gives CDR1 SGHTA, CDR2 FQGNSA. The length of the CDR3 is 13 residues. The V end lost 5 bases, the J end lost 4 bases, and 11 bases lay between the germline ends. The chain's CDR3 is CASSPTRGETQYF. The DNA of the CDR3 is TGTGCCAGCAGCCCGACAAGGGGAGAGACCCAGTACTTC.

CDR3 region: CASSLGTRGETQYF. In DNA form, the CDR3 reads TGTGCCAGCAGCCTTGGGACTAGGGGGGAGACCCAGTACTTC. The chain combines TRBV7-9 with TRBJ2-5; 8 nucleotides line up with TRBD2. The CDR3 sequence is 14 residues long. V lost 5 bases, J lost 5 bases, and 7 bases stayed unmatched. Germline V gives CDR1 SEHNR, CDR2 FQNEAQ (reference sequence). Combining the CDR3 with reference TRBV7-9 and TRBJ2-5 gives the whole variable domain DTGVSQNPRHKITKRGQNVTFRCDPISEHNRLYWYRQTLGQGPEFLTYFQNEAQLEKSRLLSDRFSAERPKGSFSTLEIQRTEQGDSAMYLCASSLGTRGETQYFGPGTRLLVL.

In the case of this clone: The junction does not match germline at one end; this may be a read error. The rearrangement joins TRBV5-4 to TRBJ1-2; D unresolved. Germline-derived CDR1 and CDR2 are SGHNT and YYREEE (reference sequence). The CDR3 runs to 15 residues. DNA for the CDR3: TGTACCAGCAGCTTGGAGCTCAGGTCAGAGTATGGCTACACCTTC. This sequence encodes CTSSLELRSEYGYTF.

This clone was picked up a small number of times. V is TRBV2 and J is TRBJ1-2; TRBD1 is a possible D gene (6 bases). V dropped 7 bases and J dropped 3 bases, with 15 bases sitting between them. Germline CDR1 is SNHLY and CDR2 is FYNNEI. This CDR3 contains 14 residues. CDR3 loop: CASTGTRADYGYTF. In DNA, the CDR3 is TGTGCCAGCACCGGGACAAGGGCGGACTATGGCTACACCTTC.

This clone was recorded a few times. V gene TRBV5-1 combines with J gene TRBJ2-7; 9 bases align to TRBD1. The CDR3 contains 15 residues. Germline trimming cut 0 bases from V and 4 bases from J; bases unmatched to any gene: 5. CDR1 is SGHRS and CDR2 is YFSETQ in the germline V gene. The DNA of the CDR3 is TGCGCCAGCAGCTTGGCGGGACAGGGTGGGTACGAGCAGTACTTC. It codes for CASSLAGQGGYEQYF.